The clone carrying this T cell receptor beta chain has just one count. CDR1 is MGHDK and CDR2 is SYGVNS in the germline V gene. V lost 5 bases to trimming and J lost 2 bases, with 13 bases between them. CDR3 length equals 14 residues. The data belong to a study of CD8 T cells in Susac syndrome. Random hexamers served to reverse transcribe roughly 0.45 to 1 ug RNA. TCRdb processed the immunoSEQ multiplex PCR reads anew with MiXCR; each CDR3 protein has one entry. The data hold just over 150,000 distinct CDR3 sequences, with just under 97% observed a single time. This chain connects TRBV25-1 to TRBJ2-7, with D maybe TRBD1 (6 bases). Material: CD8+ T cells from PBMCs. The receptor comes from a human donor with multiple sclerosis. CDR3 DNA: TGTGCCAGCAGTCCCCCGGACAGACCCTACGAGCAGTACTTC. It is translated as CASSPPDRPYEQYF.